One TCR beta chain is described in this entry. This sample's treatment: 19 received Ad26.COV2.S at low or high dose, single or two shots; 5 received placebo; per-sample allocation not given. Day 63 after the first vaccine or placebo injection was the time point for sampling. The data derive from a study of Ad26.COV2.S vaccination and SARS-CoV-2 variants. The method was immunoSEQ multiplex PCR; TCRdb's version includes in-frame clones alone and lacks a portion of them. The repertoire holds about 440,000 clones, with roughly nine tenths as singletons. The sample here was peripheral blood, taken in a trial of Ad26.COV2.S vaccine versus placebo. This TCR came from a person aged 18 to 59 who received the Ad26.COV2.S COVID-19 vaccine or a placebo.

CDR3 sequence (DNA): TGCGCCAGCAGGGGACAGGGGACCTATGGCTACACCTTC. Its protein is CASRGQGTYGYTF. The genes are TRBV5-1 and TRBJ1-2; 10 bases are a match to TRBD1. Unmatched junction bases numbered 2, after V lost 5 bases and J lost 4 bases. Germline V gene data show CDR1 as SGHRS and CDR2 as YFSETQ. The CDR3 covers 13 residues. The full variable domain, rest sourced from reference TRBV5-1 and TRBJ1-2, is KAGVTQTPRYLIKTRGQQVTLSCSPISGHRSVSWYQQTPGQGLQFLFEYFSETQRNKGNFPGRFSGRQFSNSRSEMNVSTLELGDSALYLCASRGQGTYGYTFGSGTRLTVV.